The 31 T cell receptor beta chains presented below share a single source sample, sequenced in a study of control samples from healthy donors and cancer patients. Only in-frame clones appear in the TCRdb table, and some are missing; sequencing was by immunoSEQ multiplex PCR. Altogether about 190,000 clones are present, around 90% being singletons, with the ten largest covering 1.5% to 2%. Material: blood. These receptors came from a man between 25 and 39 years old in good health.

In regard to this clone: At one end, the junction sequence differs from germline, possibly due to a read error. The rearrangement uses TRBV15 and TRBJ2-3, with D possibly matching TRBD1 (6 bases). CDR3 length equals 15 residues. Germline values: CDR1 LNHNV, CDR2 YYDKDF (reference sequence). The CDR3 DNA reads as TGTGCCACCAGCAGAGATACCCTACCTAAGACAGGCAAGAGTTTT. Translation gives CATSRDTLPKTGKSF.

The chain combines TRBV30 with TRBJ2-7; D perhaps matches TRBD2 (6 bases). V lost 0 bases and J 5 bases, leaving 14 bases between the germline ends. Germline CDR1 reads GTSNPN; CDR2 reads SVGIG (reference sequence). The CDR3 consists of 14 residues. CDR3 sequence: CAWSVGLAGNEQYF. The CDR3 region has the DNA TGTGCCTGGAGTGTCGGTCTCGCGGGGAACGAGCAGTACTTC.

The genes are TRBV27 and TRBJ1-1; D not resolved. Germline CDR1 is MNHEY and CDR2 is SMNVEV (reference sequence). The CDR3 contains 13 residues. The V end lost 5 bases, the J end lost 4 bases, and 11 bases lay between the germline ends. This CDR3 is CASSITVATEAFF. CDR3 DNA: TGTGCCAGCAGTATAACCGTGGCCACTGAAGCTTTCTTT.

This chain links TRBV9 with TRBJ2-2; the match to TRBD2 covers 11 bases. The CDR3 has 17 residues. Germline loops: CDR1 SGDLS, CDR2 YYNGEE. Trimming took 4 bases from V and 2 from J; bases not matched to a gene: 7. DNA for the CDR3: TGTGCCAGCAGCAAGACCGGGACTAGCGGTAACACCGGGGAGCTGTTTTTT. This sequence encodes CASSKTGTSGNTGELFF.

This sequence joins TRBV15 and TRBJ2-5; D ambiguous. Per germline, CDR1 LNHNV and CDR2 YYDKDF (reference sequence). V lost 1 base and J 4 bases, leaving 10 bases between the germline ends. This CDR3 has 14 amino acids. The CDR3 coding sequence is TGTGCCACCAGCAGAGGCACTACGCTAGAGACCCAGTACTTC. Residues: CATSRGTTLETQYF.

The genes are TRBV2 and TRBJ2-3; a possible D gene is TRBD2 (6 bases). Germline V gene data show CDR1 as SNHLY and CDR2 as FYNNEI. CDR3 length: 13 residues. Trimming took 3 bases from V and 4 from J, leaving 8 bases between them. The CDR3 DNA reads TGTGCCAGCAGTGACCAGCGGGCAGATACGCAGTATTTT. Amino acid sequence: CASSDQRADTQYF.

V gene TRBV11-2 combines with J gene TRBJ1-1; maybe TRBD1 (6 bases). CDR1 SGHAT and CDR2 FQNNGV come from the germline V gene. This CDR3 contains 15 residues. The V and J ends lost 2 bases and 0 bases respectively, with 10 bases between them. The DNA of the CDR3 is TGTGCCAGCAGCTTAAGGGGGGGACTGAACACTGAAGCTTTCTTT. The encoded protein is CASSLRGGLNTEAFF.

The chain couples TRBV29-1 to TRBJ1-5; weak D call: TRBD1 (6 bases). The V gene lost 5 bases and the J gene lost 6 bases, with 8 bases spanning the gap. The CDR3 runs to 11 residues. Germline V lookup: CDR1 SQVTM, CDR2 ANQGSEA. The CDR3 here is CSVRGPQPQHF. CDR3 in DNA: TGCAGCGTTCGGGGGCCTCAGCCCCAGCATTTT. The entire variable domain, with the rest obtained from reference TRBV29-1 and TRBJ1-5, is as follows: SAVISQKPSRDICQRGTSLTIQCQVDSQVTMMFWYRQQPGQSLTLIATANQGSEATYESGFVIDKFPISRPNLTFSTLTVSNMSPEDSSIYLCSVRGPQPQHFGDGTRLSIL.

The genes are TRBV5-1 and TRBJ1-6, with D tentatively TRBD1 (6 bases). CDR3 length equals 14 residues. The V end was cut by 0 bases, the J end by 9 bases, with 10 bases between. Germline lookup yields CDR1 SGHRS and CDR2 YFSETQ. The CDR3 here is CASSLDRGGSPLHF. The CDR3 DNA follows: TGCGCCAGCAGCTTGGATCGAGGGGGTTCACCCCTCCACTTT.

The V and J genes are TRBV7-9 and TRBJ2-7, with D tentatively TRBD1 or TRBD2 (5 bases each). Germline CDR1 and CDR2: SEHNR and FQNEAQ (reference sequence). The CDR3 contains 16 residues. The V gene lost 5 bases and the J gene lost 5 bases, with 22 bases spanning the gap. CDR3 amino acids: CASSPEPGRLVHEQYF. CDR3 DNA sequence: TGTGCCAGCAGCCCGGAACCGGGACGCCTCGTTCACGAGCAGTACTTC. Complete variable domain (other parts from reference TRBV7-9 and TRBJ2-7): DTGVSQNPRHKITKRGQNVTFRCDPISEHNRLYWYRQTLGQGPEFLTYFQNEAQLEKSRLLSDRFSAERPKGSFSTLEIQRTEQGDSAMYLCASSPEPGRLVHEQYFGPGTRLTVT.

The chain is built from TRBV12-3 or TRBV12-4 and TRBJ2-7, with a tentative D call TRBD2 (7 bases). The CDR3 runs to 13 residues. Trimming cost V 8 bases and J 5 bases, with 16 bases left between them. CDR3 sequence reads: CASCISGGHEQYF. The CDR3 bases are TGTGCCAGCTGTATATCGGGGGGCCACGAGCAGTACTTC.

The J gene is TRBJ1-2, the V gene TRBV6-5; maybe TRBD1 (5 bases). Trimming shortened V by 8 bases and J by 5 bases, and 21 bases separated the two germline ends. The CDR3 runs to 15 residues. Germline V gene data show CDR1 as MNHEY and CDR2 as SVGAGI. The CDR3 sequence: CASGTIRAGRYGYTF. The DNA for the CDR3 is TGTGCCAGCGGTACAATCAGGGCTGGGCGGTATGGCTACACCTTC.

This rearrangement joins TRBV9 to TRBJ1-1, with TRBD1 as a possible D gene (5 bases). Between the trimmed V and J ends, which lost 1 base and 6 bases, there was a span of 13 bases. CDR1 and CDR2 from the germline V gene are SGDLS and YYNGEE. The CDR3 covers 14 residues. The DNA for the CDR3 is TGTGCCAGCAGCGTACTCGGGCAGGGCGCTGAAGCTTTCTTT. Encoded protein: CASSVLGQGAEAFF.

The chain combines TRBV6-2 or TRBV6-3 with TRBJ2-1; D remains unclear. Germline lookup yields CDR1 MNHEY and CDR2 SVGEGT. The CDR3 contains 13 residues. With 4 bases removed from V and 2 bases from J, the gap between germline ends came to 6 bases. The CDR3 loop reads CASSSLAYNEQFF. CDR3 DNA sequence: TGTGCCAGCAGTTCCCTAGCCTACAATGAGCAGTTCTTC.

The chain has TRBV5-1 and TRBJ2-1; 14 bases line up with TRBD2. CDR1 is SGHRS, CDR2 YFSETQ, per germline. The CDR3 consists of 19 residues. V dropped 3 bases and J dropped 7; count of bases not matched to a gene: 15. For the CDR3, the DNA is TGCGCCAGCAGCTCCCGTGGGGGGACTAGCGGGGGATCCATTAATGAGCAGTTCTTC. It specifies CASSSRGGTSGGSINEQFF.

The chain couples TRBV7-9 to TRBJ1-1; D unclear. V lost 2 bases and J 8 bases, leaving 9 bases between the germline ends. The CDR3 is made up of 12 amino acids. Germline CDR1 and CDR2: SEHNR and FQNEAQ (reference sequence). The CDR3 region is CASSLNREEAFF. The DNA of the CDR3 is TGTGCCAGCAGCTTAAATAGGGAGGAAGCTTTCTTT.

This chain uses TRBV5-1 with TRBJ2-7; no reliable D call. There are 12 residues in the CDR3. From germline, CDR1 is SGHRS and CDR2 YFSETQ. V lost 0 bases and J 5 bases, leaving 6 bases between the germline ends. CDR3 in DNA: TGCGCCAGCAGCTTGGTGAGGAACGAGCAGTACTTC. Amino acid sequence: CASSLVRNEQYF.

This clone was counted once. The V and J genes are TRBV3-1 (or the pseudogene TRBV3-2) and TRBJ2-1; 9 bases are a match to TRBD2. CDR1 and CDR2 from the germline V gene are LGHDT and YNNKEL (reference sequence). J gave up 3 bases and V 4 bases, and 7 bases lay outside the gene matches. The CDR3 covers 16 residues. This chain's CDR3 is CASSPRLAEFYNEQFF. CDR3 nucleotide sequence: TGTGCCAGCAGCCCCCGACTAGCGGAATTCTACAATGAGCAGTTCTTC.

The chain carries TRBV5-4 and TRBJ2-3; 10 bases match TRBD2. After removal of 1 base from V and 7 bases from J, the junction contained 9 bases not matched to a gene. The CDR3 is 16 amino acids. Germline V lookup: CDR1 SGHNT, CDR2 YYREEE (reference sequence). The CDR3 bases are TGTGCCAGCAGCTTGATAAGCGGGGGGGGCCTTAATACGCAGTATTTT. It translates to CASSLISGGGLNTQYF.

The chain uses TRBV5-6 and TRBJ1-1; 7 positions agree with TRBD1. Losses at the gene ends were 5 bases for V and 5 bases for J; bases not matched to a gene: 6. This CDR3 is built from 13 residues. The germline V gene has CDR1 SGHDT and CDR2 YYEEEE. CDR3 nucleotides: TGTGCCAGCAGTTTGACAGGGAGAACTGAAGCTTTCTTT. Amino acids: CASSLTGRTEAFF.

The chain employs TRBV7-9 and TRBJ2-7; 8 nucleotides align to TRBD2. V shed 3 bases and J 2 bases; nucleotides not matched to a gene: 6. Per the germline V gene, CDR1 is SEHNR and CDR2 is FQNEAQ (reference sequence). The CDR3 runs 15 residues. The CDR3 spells CASSFGRGATYEQYF. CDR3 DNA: TGTGCCAGCAGCTTCGGGCGGGGGGCAACCTACGAGCAGTACTTC.

Here the CDR3 reads CASSSYQPANTEAFF. CDR3 DNA: TGTGCCAGCAGCAGTTACCAGCCGGCGAACACTGAAGCTTTCTTT. The chain joins TRBV6-5 to TRBJ1-1; D not certain. Germline V gene data show CDR1 as MNHEY and CDR2 as SVGAGI. The V and J ends lost 6 bases and 1 base respectively, with 15 bases between them. The CDR3 runs to 15 residues.

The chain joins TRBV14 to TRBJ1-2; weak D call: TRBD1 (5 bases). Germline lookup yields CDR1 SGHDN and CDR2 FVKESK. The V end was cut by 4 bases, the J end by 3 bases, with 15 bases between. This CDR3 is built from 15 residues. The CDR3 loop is CASSPKIGGYYGYTF. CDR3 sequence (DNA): TGTGCCAGCAGCCCTAAGATCGGGGGGTACTATGGCTACACCTTC.

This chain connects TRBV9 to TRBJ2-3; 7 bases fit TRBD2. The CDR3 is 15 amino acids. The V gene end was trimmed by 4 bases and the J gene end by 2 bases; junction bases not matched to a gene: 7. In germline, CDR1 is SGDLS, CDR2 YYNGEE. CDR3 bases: TGTGCCAGCAGCCCCTGGGGGGGGACCACAGATACGCAGTATTTT. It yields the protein CASSPWGGTTDTQYF.

The CDR3 sequence is CAISTTDRGKDKNIQYF. CDR3 bases: TGTGCCATCAGTACAACGGACAGGGGGAAGGACAAAAACATTCAGTACTTC. This chain connects TRBV10-3 to TRBJ2-4; 10 bases fit TRBD1. Germline-derived CDR1 and CDR2 are ENHRY and SYGVKD. V lost 5 bases, J lost 3 bases, and 10 bases stayed unmatched. The CDR3 has 17 residues.

The CDR3 reads CASSGSSGASSYNSPLHF. CDR3 bases: TGTGCCAGTAGCGGGAGCAGTGGGGCGAGCTCCTATAATTCACCCCTCCACTTT. This chain connects TRBV19 to TRBJ1-6; perhaps TRBD1 as D (5 bases). Germline V CDR1 and CDR2: LNHDA, SQIVND (reference sequence). The CDR3 extends over 18 amino acids. Trimming left V 6 bases short and J 0 bases short, with 18 bases between.

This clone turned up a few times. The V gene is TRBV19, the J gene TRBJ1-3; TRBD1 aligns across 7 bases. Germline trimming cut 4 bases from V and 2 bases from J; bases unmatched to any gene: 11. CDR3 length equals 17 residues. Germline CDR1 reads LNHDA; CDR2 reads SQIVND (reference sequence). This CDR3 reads CASSTKQQGFAGNTIYF. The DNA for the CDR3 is TGTGCCAGTAGTACCAAACAACAGGGGTTCGCTGGAAACACCATATATTTT.

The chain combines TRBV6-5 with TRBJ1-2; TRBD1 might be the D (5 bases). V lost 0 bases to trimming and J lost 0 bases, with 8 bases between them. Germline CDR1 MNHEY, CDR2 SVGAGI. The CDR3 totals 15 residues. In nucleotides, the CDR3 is TGTGCCAGCAGTTACTCGGACAACGCTAACTATGGCTACACCTTC. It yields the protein CASSYSDNANYGYTF.

DNA for the CDR3: TGTGCCAGCTCCCCGGTGGGGGACACCGGGGAGCTGTTTTTT. Translated, it gives CASSPVGDTGELFF. The chain recombines TRBV3-1 (or the pseudogene TRBV3-2) with TRBJ2-2; D might be TRBD1 or TRBD2, each matching 5 bases. CDR1 is LGHDT, CDR2 YNNKEL, per germline (reference sequence). V was shortened by 8 bases and J by 3 bases, with 13 bases between the two germline ends. This CDR3 region has 14 residues.

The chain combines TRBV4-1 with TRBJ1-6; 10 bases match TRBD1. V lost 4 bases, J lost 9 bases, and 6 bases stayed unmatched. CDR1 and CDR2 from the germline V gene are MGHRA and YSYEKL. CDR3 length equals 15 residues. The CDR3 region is CASSPGQGPSSPLHF. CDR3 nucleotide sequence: TGCGCCAGCAGCCCGGGACAGGGGCCGTCTTCACCCCTCCACTTT.

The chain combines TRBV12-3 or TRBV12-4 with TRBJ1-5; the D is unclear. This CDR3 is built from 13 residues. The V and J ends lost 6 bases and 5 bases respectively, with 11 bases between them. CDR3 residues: CASSPRSHQPQHF. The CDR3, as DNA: TGTGCCAGCAGCCCCAGATCACATCAGCCCCAGCATTTT.